This T cell receptor (beta chain) was recorded in a study of OX40 agonist ivuxolimab in advanced cancers. CDR1 and CDR2 (germline): SGHRS, YFSETQ. With 3 bases clipped from V and 2 bases from J, the junction kept 7 bases outside the gene matches. This CDR3 has 16 residues. Generated by immunoSEQ multiplex PCR, the TCRdb table keeps only in-frame clones and is missing some. The table shows about 45,000 clones, with 84% occurring only once. This sequence was found in an adult with an advanced solid tumor such as melanoma, head and neck, liver or kidney cancer. The starting material was CD4+ or CD8+ T cells sorted from blood, obtained in a trial of the OX40 agonist ivuxolimab. This chain uses TRBV5-1 with TRBJ2-7, with 11 positions matching TRBD1. This chain's CDR3 is CASSSTLDRGPYEQYF. Here the CDR3 DNA reads TGCGCCAGCAGCTCAACCCTGGACAGGGGGCCCTACGAGCAGTACTTC. The entire variable domain, with the rest obtained from reference TRBV5-1 and TRBJ2-7, is as follows: KAGVTQTPRYLIKTRGQQVTLSCSPISGHRSVSWYQQTPGQGLQFLFEYFSETQRNKGNFPGRFSGRQFSNSRSEMNVSTLELGDSALYLCASSSTLDRGPYEQYFGPGTRLTVT.